The clone carrying this TCR beta chain was seen only once. The source of the sample is a study of blood T cell repertoires in COVID-19. For the study at large: Acute and convalescent COVID-19 samples came from the United States, Italy and Spain. T cells, B-cell-depleted T cells, or PBMCs supplied cDNA or gDNA.

Authors' methods: Nucleated cell counts were estimated from reference gene primer amplification. Clones were sequenced by immunoSEQ multiplex PCR, and TCRdb holds only the in-frame ones, with some missing. V and J calls plus clone size are reproduced from that table; the DNA served to infer D and trimming. The sample has some 14,000 clones, about 90% seen once. What was sequenced was peripheral blood. The TCR was taken from a human donor in a cohort sampled during active COVID-19.

CDR3 sequence (DNA): TGCGCCAGCAGCCAAGACCCGTACGGGTCGGAAGGCACTGAAGCTTTCTTT. Translated: CASSQDPYGSEGTEAFF. This rearrangement joins TRBV4-1 to TRBJ1-1; D gene unclear. The germline V gene encodes CDR1 MGHRA and CDR2 YSYEKL. CDR3 length equals 17 residues. V was shortened by 0 bases and J by 4 bases, with 18 bases between the two germline ends.